This T cell receptor (beta chain) was sequenced in a study of shared clonotypes between healthy human individuals. About this clone: One end of the junction fails to match germline, which may point to a read error.

Only CD45RO-negative cells positively selected for CCR7 counted as naive CD8 cells, so terminally differentiated effector memory CD45RA+ cells were excluded. The CDR3 runs to 18 residues. Germline V gives CDR1 SSHAT, CDR2 FNYEAQ (reference sequence). The assay was immunoSEQ multiplex PCR, and TCRdb's table has in-frame clones only and misses some. The sample yields about 600,000 clones, roughly 98% seen once. Sequenced: naive CD8+ T cells sorted from blood. The rearrangement uses TRBV7-7 and TRBJ2-7, with a possible D match to TRBD1 (5 bases). The sequence was collected from a man younger than 45 in good health. The CDR3 reads CASSSPHPPTGPPDEQYF. The DNA for the CDR3 is TGTGCTAGCAGCTCCCCGCATCCCCCCACAGGCCCTCCGGACGAGCAGTACTTC. Looking up the rest from reference TRBV7-7 and TRBJ2-7 gives the full variable domain: GAGVSQSPRYKVTKRGQDVTLRCDPISSHATLYWYQQALGQGPEFLTYFNYEAQPDKSGLPSDRFSAERPEGSISTLTIQRTEQRDSAMYRCASSSPHPPTGPPDEQYFGPGTRLTVT.